This T cell receptor (beta chain) was observed in a study of early T cells in non-severe SARS-CoV-2 infection. TCRdb ran MiXCR on the 5' RACE reads and lists one entry per CDR3 protein. The repertoire has approximately 39,000 distinct CDR3 sequences, about 5% of them found once; the top ten carry roughly 17%. This clonotype has a handful of counts. This clonotype was obtained from an adult who was a healthcare worker with PCR-confirmed SARS-CoV-2 infection or an uninfected control (not recorded which). The specimen was whole blood.

The DNA of the CDR3 is TGTGCCAGCAGTCTCATGCTTAACTATGGCTACACCTTC. Translation: CASSLMLNYGYTF. The V and J genes are TRBV7-9 and TRBJ1-2; D not resolved. CDR1 is SEHNR and CDR2 is FQNEAQ in the germline V gene (reference sequence). The CDR3 loop spans 13 amino acids. V was clipped by 6 bases and J by 1 base, with 9 bases between them.